This T cell receptor (beta chain) was sequenced in a study of monozygotic twins with inflammatory bowel disease. Comment on this clonotype: What it binds is unknown.

Points from the study as a whole: A lone strong IBD-associated signal or clonotype found no support.

Germline CDR1 MNHNS, CDR2 SASEGT. The CDR3 contains 15 residues. TCRdb re-called the 5' RACE reads and catalogs CDR3 proteins one per entry, DNA excluded. The listing records about 210,000 distinct CDR3 sequences. The TCR originated in a human donor with ulcerative colitis or Crohn's disease, or a healthy co-twin of an affected twin (not recorded which). Sequencing was carried out using blood. V is TRBV6-1 and J is TRBJ1-2; as DNA is missing, the TRBD1 call by TCRdb cannot be tested. The CDR3 spells CASSEAIRGRDGYTF.